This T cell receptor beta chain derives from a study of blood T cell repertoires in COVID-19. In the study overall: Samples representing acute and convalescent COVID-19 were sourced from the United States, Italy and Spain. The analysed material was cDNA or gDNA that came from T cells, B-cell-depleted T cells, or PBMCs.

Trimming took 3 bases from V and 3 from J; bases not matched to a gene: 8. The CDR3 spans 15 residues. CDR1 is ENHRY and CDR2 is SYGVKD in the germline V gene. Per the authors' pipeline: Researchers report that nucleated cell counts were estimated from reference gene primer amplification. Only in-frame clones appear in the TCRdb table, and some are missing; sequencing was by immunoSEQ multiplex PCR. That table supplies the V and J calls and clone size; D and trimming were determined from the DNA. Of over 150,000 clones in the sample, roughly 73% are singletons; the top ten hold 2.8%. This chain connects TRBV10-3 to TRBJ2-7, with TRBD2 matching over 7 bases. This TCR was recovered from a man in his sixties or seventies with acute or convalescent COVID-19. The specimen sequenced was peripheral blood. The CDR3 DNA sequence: TGTGCCATCAGTGACCCCAGCGGGGCTCACTACGAGCAGTACTTC. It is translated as CAISDPSGAHYEQYF.